Below, one T cell receptor beta chain is given with its context. Libraries were prepared by immunoSEQ multiplex PCR; TCRdb keeps only in-frame clonotypes and omits some of them. The sample records about 98,000 clones, more than 75% being singletons. CDR1 is MNHEY and CDR2 is SVGAGI in the germline V gene. This CDR3 has 15 residues. The V and J ends lost 5 bases and 7 bases, in that order; junction bases with no gene match: 9. This entry belongs to a study of cytomegalovirus exposure and HLA in healthy donors. Study in general: In a later analysis, it was reported that the 110 or so validation repertoires had been produced on the same platform as the 690 or so repertoires belonging to the first cohort.

The sequencing input was PBMCs. The TCR sequence derives from a man aged 18 to 35 in good health and CMV-seropositive. The chain is built from TRBV6-5 and TRBJ2-2; TRBD2 agrees at 8 bases. The chain's CDR3 is CASSLREGIVGELFF. For the CDR3, the DNA is TGTGCCAGCAGTCTACGGGAGGGCATCGTCGGGGAGCTGTTTTTT.